This is a list of T cell receptor beta chains from one sample in a study of blood T cell repertoires in COVID-19. Profiling relied on immunoSEQ multiplex PCR, and the TCRdb table lists in-frame clones only, not all of them. This table holds around 160,000 clones, 85% to 90% found once. Sequencing was carried out using peripheral blood. These receptor sequences come from a man aged 18 to 30 with COVID-19, enrolled during active disease. CDR3s include the opening cysteine and the closing phenylalanine or tryptophan. Size tells how often a clone was seen (once, few, many) or the class of an expanded clone, and some rows leave it out.

>TRBV7-9|TRBJ1-2|few
CASSLAGQVLFYGYTF
>TRBV18|TRBJ2-1|NA
CASSPQAVGLYNEQFF
>TRBV2|TRBJ2-7|NA
CASSEGTGGNEQYF
>TRBV7-9|TRBJ2-1|NA
CASSSKGYVGEQFF
>TRBV6-2/TRBV6-3|TRBJ1-2|NA
CASSKTGATNYGYTF
>TRBV19|TRBJ2-7|few
CASSIYGGSSYEQYF
>TRBV10-3|TRBJ2-3|NA
CAISELAGGNTDTQYF
>TRBV24-1|TRBJ2-2|NA
CATTTGGTTGELFF
>TRBV29-1|TRBJ2-3|NA
CSVVFPGTDTQYF
>TRBV20-1|TRBJ2-4|NA
CSASPGTLRGQNIQYF
>TRBV7-9|TRBJ1-1|NA
CASRPAAGGHVSAFF
>TRBV7-2|TRBJ2-1|NA
CASSLAGQGARTQFF
>TRBV28|TRBJ1-2|NA
CASIPPGQGHGYTF
>TRBV2|TRBJ2-7|NA
CASSEREPLEQYF
>TRBV7-7|TRBJ2-2|few
CASSPGRVGTGELFF
>TRBV28|TRBJ1-4|NA
CASSIRGSTNEKLFF
>TRBV20-1|TRBJ1-5|NA
CSASFEEAQHF
>TRBV6-6|TRBJ2-3|once
CASSLTGLRNTQYF
>TRBV29-1|TRBJ2-1|NA
CSVDTSGRNNEQFF
>TRBV15|TRBJ2-7|once
CATSTGTLNSYEQYF
>TRBV9|TRBJ2-3|NA
CASSVGGQGADTQYF
>TRBV28|TRBJ1-6|NA
CATRPPGGSYNSPLHF
>TRBV10-3|TRBJ2-3|NA
CAISEPSGGGDTQYF
>TRBV2|TRBJ2-3|NA
CASDVILLSTDTQYF
>TRBV27|TRBJ2-3|once
CASGQGHTDTQYF
>TRBV28|TRBJ1-1|NA
CASSRGENTEAFF
>TRBV19|TRBJ1-5|once
CASQNRDARNQPQHF
>TRBV24-1|TRBJ1-2|NA
CATSEDGWSYGYTF
>TRBV7-2|TRBJ2-1|few
CASSLGGYSYNEQFF
>TRBV7-2|TRBJ2-5|NA
CASSKTSHLQETQYF
>TRBV4-3|TRBJ2-2|few
CASSQMVLNGELFF
>TRBV29-1|TRBJ2-1|NA
CSVEGLAGPDFYYNEQFF
>TRBV18|TRBJ2-3|NA
CASSPGFSGDTQYF
>TRBV6-2/TRBV6-3|TRBJ2-2|NA
CASSQTGRNTGELFF
>TRBV29-1|TRBJ2-7|NA
CSVVGGYEQYF
>TRBV27|TRBJ1-4|NA
CASSLRPGQRCEKLFF
>TRBV7-2|TRBJ1-1|NA
CASSSSGKGDTEAFF
>TRBV29-1|TRBJ1-2|once
CSVGERTASYGYTF
>TRBV7-8|TRBJ2-1|NA
CASSFPLEGRQKQFF
>TRBV7-9|TRBJ2-1|NA
CASSYSSSYNEQFF
>TRBV9|TRBJ2-7|few
CASSVDGGNEQYF